One and the same sample provided the 24 T cell receptor beta chains below, sequenced in a study of vaccination effects on CD4 cells after COVID-19. These receptors' targets are unknown. The protocol was immunoSEQ multiplex PCR, while the TCRdb copy is restricted to in-frame clones and leaves out a portion. The repertoire consists of approximately 78,000 clones, with roughly four fifths occurring once and the leading ten covering 0.95% to 1.5%. Antigen-specific CD4+ T cells expanded by the ViraFEST assay with viral peptide pools were then sequenced. After about 10 days in culture, the CD4+ T cells were isolated. Two-dose vaccination with either BNT162b2 or mRNA-1273 was given to the participants. Sequences were derived from CD4+ T cells from PBMCs cultured with HCoV-229E spike peptides, sampled after COVID-19 vaccination. All receptors come from a human donor who received a COVID-19 vaccine.

This chain connects TRBV5-1 to TRBJ2-7; 7 positions match TRBD1. This CDR3 spans 12 amino acids. The junction had 7 bases not matched to a gene; V was cut back by 10 bases and J by 3 bases. CDR1 SGHRS and CDR2 YFSETQ come from the germline V gene. The CDR3 sequence: CAGRDRIYEQYV. The CDR3 DNA reads as TGCGCCGGCCGGGACAGAATCTACGAGCAGTACGTC.

This clone has just one count. The V gene is TRBV4-3, the J gene TRBJ1-2; tentatively, D is TRBD1 (5 bases). The V and J ends lost 0 bases and 8 bases respectively, with 16 bases between them. CDR1 is LGHNA and CDR2 is YSLEER in the germline V gene. This CDR3 is 15 amino acids long. CDR3 region: CASSQDRASWGGYTF. The CDR3 DNA is TGCGCCAGCAGCCAAGATAGAGCGTCGTGGGGGGGCTACACCTTC.

This rearrangement joins TRBV30 to TRBJ2-6, with D perhaps assigned TRBD1 or TRBD2 (6 bases each). V was cut by 2 bases and J by 2 bases, with 7 bases left in between. The V gene's germline CDR1 is GTSNPN and CDR2 SVGIG (reference sequence). The CDR3 runs to 14 residues. The CDR3 sequence is CAWSRGAGANVLTF. The CDR3 coding sequence is TGTGCCTGGAGTAGGGGGGCTGGGGCCAACGTCCTGACTTTC.

This rearrangement joins TRBV19 to TRBJ2-4; the match to TRBD2 covers 10 bases. Germline-derived CDR1 and CDR2 are LNHDA and SQIVND (reference sequence). The junction had 8 bases not matched to a gene; V was cut back by 6 bases and J by 9 bases. This CDR3 spans 14 amino acids. The CDR3 region is CASSQGLASPIQYF. The CDR3 DNA sequence: TGTGCCAGTAGCCAGGGACTAGCGTCACCCATTCAGTACTTC.

V gene TRBV5-4 combines with J gene TRBJ2-5; TRBD2 matches at 10 bases. The length of the CDR3 is 16 residues. Germline V gives CDR1 SGHNT, CDR2 YYREEE (reference sequence). J was trimmed by 4 bases and V by 5 bases; bases with no gene match: 11. The DNA of the CDR3 is TGTGCCAGCAGTTTTAGCGGGGGGCGGCGGTTAGAGACCCAGTACTTC. This sequence encodes CASSFSGGRRLETQYF.

The CDR3 loop reads CASSYSGLRGNTIYF. CDR3 nucleotides: TGTGCCAGCAGTTACTCAGGGTTAAGAGGAAACACCATATATTTT. The chain carries TRBV6-5 and TRBJ1-3; D not certain. V gave up 0 bases and J gave up 4 bases, with 10 bases separating them. The CDR3 is 15 amino acids. The germline gives CDR1 MNHEY, CDR2 SVGAGI.

Points on this clone: Other DNA sequences within the sample encode an identical CDR3. The chain combines TRBV7-2 with TRBJ2-1, with TRBD1 as a possible D gene (5 bases). V gave up 5 bases and J gave up 7 bases, with 18 bases separating them. This CDR3 spans 15 amino acids. Germline V lookup: CDR1 SGHTA, CDR2 FQGNSA. The CDR3 DNA is TGTGCCAGCAGCCCACGTGGTGGGGCCGGGAATGAGCAGTTCTTC. It is translated as CASSPRGGAGNEQFF.

V usage is TRBV25-1 and J usage is TRBJ2-5; 11 nucleotides agree with TRBD2. Germline-derived CDR1 and CDR2 are MGHDK and SYGVNS. The CDR3 loop spans 16 amino acids. The trim removed 6 bases at V and 1 base at J, leaving 7 bases unmatched. The CDR3 region has the DNA TGTGCCAGCAGCCCCGGGACTAGCGGACCCCAAGAGACCCAGTACTTC. Translation gives CASSPGTSGPQETQYF.

This clone was counted only a few times. The rearrangement joins TRBV30 to TRBJ1-1, with a tentative D call TRBD1 (6 bases). CDR3 size: 12 residues. V was clipped by 5 bases and J by 1 base, with 8 bases between them. From germline, CDR1 is GTSNPN and CDR2 SVGIG (reference sequence). Written as DNA, the CDR3 is TGTGCCTGGGAACAGGGGAACACTGAAGCTTTCTTT. Amino acids: CAWEQGNTEAFF.

This chain uses TRBV7-9 with TRBJ2-1; D unresolved. CDR1 is SEHNR and CDR2 is FQNEAQ in the germline V gene (reference sequence). The V end lost 5 bases, the J end lost 2 bases, and 4 bases lay between the germline ends. The CDR3 has 12 amino acids. The CDR3 nucleotides are TGTGCCAGCAGCCAACCCTACAATGAGCAGTTCTTC. Encoded protein: CASSQPYNEQFF.

The rearrangement links TRBV24-1 to TRBJ2-7; no firm D call. The V end lost 5 bases, the J end lost 3 bases, and 7 bases lay between the germline ends. The CDR3 consists of 12 residues. Germline lookup yields CDR1 KGHDR and CDR2 SFDVKD. CDR3 bases: TGTGCCACCAGTGTACAGCTCTACGAGCAGTACGTC. It translates to CATSVQLYEQYV.

CDR3 in DNA: TGTGCCAGCAGTTTACAGCGGCACCTGAACACTGAAGCTTTCTTT. Protein sequence: CASSLQRHLNTEAFF. V gene TRBV27 combines with J gene TRBJ1-1; no clear D gene. The germline gives CDR1 MNHEY, CDR2 SMNVEV (reference sequence). The CDR3 is made up of 15 amino acids. Trimming took 2 bases from V and 0 from J, leaving 10 bases between them.

CDR3 region: CASSSGPNNQPQHF. For the CDR3, the DNA is TGTGCCAGCAGCTCGGGACCGAACAATCAGCCCCAGCATTTT. V and J are TRBV7-2 and TRBJ1-5; maybe TRBD1 (5 bases). The length of the CDR3 is 14 residues. The V end was cut by 4 bases, the J end by 3 bases, with 10 bases between. Germline CDR1 is SGHTA and CDR2 is FQGNSA. The whole variable domain, remainder taken from reference TRBV7-2 and TRBJ1-5, is GAGVSQSPSNKVTEKGKDVELRCDPISGHTALYWYRQSLGQGLEFLIYFQGNSAPDKSGLPSDRFSAERTGGSVSTLTIQRTQQEDSAVYLCASSSGPNNQPQHFGDGTRLSIL.

The CDR3: CASSLAQTDTQYF. In DNA form, the CDR3 reads TGTGCCAGCAGCTTAGCGCAAACAGATACGCAGTATTTT. The V gene is TRBV7-8, the J gene TRBJ2-3; unclear D gene. V shed 0 bases and J shed 3 bases, with 4 bases lying between them. The V gene's germline CDR1 is SGHVS and CDR2 FQNEAQ. The CDR3 consists of 13 residues.

The rearrangement uses TRBV3-1 (or the pseudogene TRBV3-2) and TRBJ1-2; D gene ambiguous. The CDR3 is 16 residues long. Germline CDR1 LGHDT, CDR2 YNNKEL (reference sequence). V gave up 2 bases and J gave up 1 base, with 14 bases separating them. The CDR3 DNA reads as TGTGCCAGCAGCCAACCAATCGGACGGATTAACTATGGCTACACCTTC. This codes for CASSQPIGRINYGYTF.

Here the CDR3 DNA reads TGCGCCAGCAGCTTAGCTAGCGGGGATCACAATGAGCAGTTCTTC. It specifies CASSLASGDHNEQFF. This chain joins TRBV5-1 and TRBJ2-1; the match to TRBD2 covers 9 bases. Germline CDR1 is SGHRS and CDR2 is YFSETQ. The CDR3 has 15 residues. J gave up 5 bases and V 2 bases, and 5 bases lay outside the gene matches.

V usage is TRBV3-1 (or the pseudogene TRBV3-2) and J usage is TRBJ1-6; TRBD1 matches 10 bases. This CDR3 contains 15 residues. Looked up from germline, CDR1 is LGHDT and CDR2 is YNNKEL (reference sequence). V was pared by 1 base and J by 10 bases, with 4 bases of the junction left unmatched. The CDR3 here is CASSQGTGGQSPLHF. CDR3 nucleotides: TGTGCCAGCAGCCAAGGGACAGGGGGTCAATCACCCCTCCACTTT.

This chain connects TRBV7-8 to TRBJ2-2, with D maybe TRBD1 (5 bases). Trimming took off 4 bases at V and 4 bases at J, with 22 bases between the two ends. Per germline, CDR1 SGHVS and CDR2 FQNEAQ. This CDR3 region has 18 residues. CDR3 bases: TGTGCCAGCAGCTCCACCGTCCCTAGGGGTTTGACCACCGGGGAGCTGTTTTTT. As protein: CASSSTVPRGLTTGELFF.

The chain joins TRBV5-4 to TRBJ1-2; maybe TRBD1 (5 bases). Germline CDR1 reads SGHNT; CDR2 reads YYREEE (reference sequence). The CDR3 has 13 amino acids. V lost 2 bases, J lost 3 bases, and 8 bases lay in between. The CDR3 here is CASSFGRDYGYTF. The CDR3 DNA reads as TGTGCCAGCAGCTTCGGCAGGGACTATGGCTACACCTTC.

This sequence joins TRBV6-6 and TRBJ2-7, with D possibly TRBD2 on 7 matching bases. Germline V gene data show CDR1 as MNHNY and CDR2 as SVGAGI (reference sequence). This CDR3 comprises 17 residues. V was cut by 5 bases and J by 5 bases, with 25 bases left in between. CDR3 coding DNA: TGTGCCAGCAGTCCTGAGCCGGGGGGACACAGGCGGAACGAGCAGTACGTC. Translating it yields CASSPEPGGHRRNEQYV.

A few counts support this clone. The chain uses TRBV29-1 and TRBJ2-3; D gene unclear. V shed 7 bases and J shed 0 bases, with 5 bases lying between them. The length of the CDR3 is 11 residues. Germline V gives CDR1 SQVTM, CDR2 ANQGSEA. CDR3 nucleotide sequence: TGCAGCGCAAGGAGCACAGATACGCAGTATTTT. The encoded protein is CSARSTDTQYF.

This chain joins TRBV19 and TRBJ1-1; 7 nucleotides align to TRBD1. Germline lookup yields CDR1 LNHDA and CDR2 SQIVND (reference sequence). V trimming: 7 bases; J trimming: 3 bases; junction bases outside the gene matches: 11. The CDR3 totals 15 residues. CDR3 nucleotides: TGTGCCAGTACCTCTTGGGCAGGGGGGGACACTGAAGCTTTCTTT. Translating it yields CASTSWAGGDTEAFF. The variable domain in full, completed from reference TRBV19 and TRBJ1-1, reads DGGITQSPKYLFRKEGQNVTLSCEQNLNHDAMYWYRQDPGQGLRLIYYSQIVNDFQKGDIAEGYSVSREKKESFPLTVTSAQKNPTAFYLCASTSWAGGDTEAFFGQGTRLTVV.

J is TRBJ2-1 and V is TRBV24-1, with 7 positions matching TRBD2. The CDR3 is 14 residues long. The germline CDR1 and CDR2 sequences are KGHDR and SFDVKD. V lost 3 bases, J lost 10 bases, and 8 bases stayed unmatched. CDR3 DNA sequence: TGTGCCACCAGTGATCCCGGCGGGGGTTGGGAGCAGTTCTTC. Translated, it gives CATSDPGGGWEQFF.

The chain joins TRBV7-8 to TRBJ2-3; D is possibly TRBD1 (6 bases). Germline V lookup: CDR1 SGHVS, CDR2 FQNEAQ. Trimming pared 8 bases from V and 1 base from J, leaving 10 bases between. The CDR3 is made up of 13 amino acids. The CDR3 nucleotides are TGTGCCAGCGGCCCAGGGGGCACAGATACGCAGTATTTT. It translates to CASGPGGTDTQYF.